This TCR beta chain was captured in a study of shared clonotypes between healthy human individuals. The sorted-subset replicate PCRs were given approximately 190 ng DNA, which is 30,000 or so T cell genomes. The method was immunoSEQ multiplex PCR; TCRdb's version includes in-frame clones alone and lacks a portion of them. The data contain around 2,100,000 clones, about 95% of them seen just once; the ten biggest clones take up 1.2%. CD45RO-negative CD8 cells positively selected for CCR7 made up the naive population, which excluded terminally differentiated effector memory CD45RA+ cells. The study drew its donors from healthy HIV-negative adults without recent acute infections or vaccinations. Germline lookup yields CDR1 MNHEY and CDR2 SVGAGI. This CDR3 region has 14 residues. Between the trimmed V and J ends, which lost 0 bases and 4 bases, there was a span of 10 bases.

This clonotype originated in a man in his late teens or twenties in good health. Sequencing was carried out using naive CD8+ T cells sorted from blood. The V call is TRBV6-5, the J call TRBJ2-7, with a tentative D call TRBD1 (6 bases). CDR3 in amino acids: CASSYSLTGYEQYF. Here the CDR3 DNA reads TGTGCCAGCAGTTACTCACTCACAGGGTACGAGCAGTACTTC.